This is a list of T cell receptor beta chains from one sample in a study of tumor-infiltrating lymphocytes in primary liver carcinoma. TCRdb reanalysed the multiplex PCR reads using MiXCR and keeps one entry per CDR3 protein. The sample has approximately 30,000 distinct CDR3 sequences, approximately 80% seen once. The sequenced material came from liver tumor tissue from sampling region 5. Receptor source: a man between 35 and 55 years old with primary liver carcinoma and hepatitis B virus infection. The CDR3 runs from the conserved cysteine through the conserved F or W. D genes are given only for firm matches. Rows may omit the clone size; those that give it use once, few, many or a size class.

v_gene,j_gene,d_gene,abundance,CDR3aa,CDR3nt
TRBV12-3/TRBV12-4,TRBJ2-7,TRBD1,.,CASISLVTLWTGDYEQYF,TGTGCCAGCATTTCCCTGGTTACGCTATGGACAGGGGACTATGAGCAGTACTTC
TRBV12-3/TRBV12-4,TRBJ2-2,.,.,CASSLCPGELFF,TGTGCCAGCAGCCTCTGCCCCGGGGAACTGTTTTTT
TRBV11-2,TRBJ2-7,.,.,CASSSDLGAEIYEQYF,TGTGCCAGTAGCTCAGATCTGGGGGCAGAAATCTACGAGCAGTACTTC
TRBV29-1,TRBJ2-1,TRBD1,.,CSARTGGSGQFF,TGCAGCGCCCGAACAGGGGGGAGTGGGCAGTTCTTC
TRBV6-2/TRBV6-3,TRBJ2-7,.,.,CASRQGTYEQYF,TGTGCCAGCAGACAGGGTACATACGAGCAGTATTTC
TRBV4-3,TRBJ2-1,.,once,CASNQESRGEYNEQFF,TGCGCCAGCAACCAAGAAAGCCGCGGGGAGTACAATGAGCAGTTCTTC
TRBV11-2,TRBJ2-1,.,.,CASSPTQSEQFF,TGTGCCAGCAGCCCCACCCAGAGTGAGCAGTTCTTC
TRBV4-3,TRBJ1-6,TRBD1,.,CTSSLDRGNSPLHF,TGCACCAGCAGCTTGGACAGGGGGAATTCACCCCTCCACTTT
TRBV11-2,TRBJ2-4,.,medium-sized,CASSPTGASTVAKNIQYF,TGTGCCAGCAGCCCAACTGGGGCTTCCACGGTGGCCAAAAACATTCAGTACTTC
TRBV4-2,TRBJ2-7,TRBD1,few,CASGQGQGYEQYF,TGTGCGAGCGGCCAGGGACAGGGCTACGAGCAGTACTTC
TRBV6-6,TRBJ1-4,.,few,CASSYAEEGLHEKLFF,TGTGCCAGCAGTTACGCCGAGGAGGGTCTCCATGAAAAACTGTTTTTT
TRBV11-1,TRBJ2-7,.,.,CTSSLTHYEQNF,TGTACTAGCAGCTTAACTCACTACGAGCAGAACTTC
TRBV29-1,TRBJ2-2,.,.,CSVGEQGGAMELFF,TGCAGCGTTGGAGAACAGGGTGGAGCCATGGAGCTGTTTTTT
TRBV7-8,TRBJ2-3,.,many,CASSPGAGSGDTQYF,TGTGCCAGCAGCCCAGGTGCGGGATCGGGGGATACGCAGTATTTT
TRBV6-1,TRBJ1-2,.,.,CASSEPLLGYTF,TGTGCCAGCAGTGAGCCGCTCTTAGGCTACACCTTC
TRBV10-3,TRBJ1-5,.,.,CAISECEGDQPKHF,TGTGCTATCAGTGAGTGTGAGGGCGATCAGCCCAAGCATTTT
TRBV7-9,TRBJ2-7,TRBD2,.,CASGIGPYEQYF,TGTGCTAGCGGGATAGGCCCCTACGAGCAGTATTTC
TRBV5-8,TRBJ2-1,TRBD2,.,CAISSGLAGVKNEQFF,TGTGCCATCAGCTCGGGACTAGCAGGAGTGAAGAATGAGCAGTTCTTC
TRBV10-3,TRBJ2-2,.,.,CAIQCGGARNGELFF,TGTGCCATCCAGTGTGGCGGGGCTAGGAACGGGGAGCTGTTTTTC
TRBV10-3,TRBJ2-1,.,once,CAISAEGYSEQFF,TGTGCCATCAGCGCAGAGGGCTACAGTGAGCAGTTCTTC
TRBV28,TRBJ2-2,TRBD1,.,CASNFPRRGLGGEPFF,TGTGCCAGCAATTTTCCTCGCAGGGGGCTCGGCGGGGAGCCGTTTTTT
TRBV12-3/TRBV12-4,TRBJ2-5,TRBD2,.,CASGQTSGRAQETQYF,TGTGCCAGCGGCCAAACTAGCGGGAGAGCGCAAGAGACCCAGTACTTC
TRBV11-2,TRBJ2-7,.,.,CASSLDLGSWEQYF,TGTGCCAGCAGCTTAGATCTTGGTAGTTGGGAACAGTACTTC
TRBV2,TRBJ2-7,.,.,CARSEARRSGWYEQYF,TGTGCCAGGAGTGAAGCAAGGAGGTCTGGATGGTACGAGCAGTACTTC
TRBV28,TRBJ2-1,.,.,CASSLWGVYEQFF,TGTGCCAGTAGTTTATGGGGGGTATATGAGCAGTTCTTC
TRBV11-2,TRBJ2-1,.,.,CASRILVGGYNEQLF,TGTGCCAGCCGTATTCTAGTGGGGGGATACAATGAGCAGCTCTTC
TRBV4-2,TRBJ1-1,.,.,CANSQEYGHGFWTEVFF,TGTGCCAACAGCCAAGAGTACGGACATGGTTTTTGGACTGAAGTTTTCTTT
TRBV6-5,TRBJ2-1,.,.,CASSYGSNFNNEQSF,TGTGCCAGCAGTTACGGAAGCAATTTTAACAATGAGCAGTCCTTC
TRBV4-1,TRBJ2-7,.,medium-sized,CASSQDSALLYF,TGCGCCAGCAGCCAAGATAGCGCTCTCCTGTACTTC
TRBV4-1,TRBJ1-5,.,.,CASNPDGVNLPQHF,TGCGCCAGCAACCCCGACGGGGTTAATCTGCCCCAGCATTTT
TRBV7-9,TRBJ2-7,.,.,CVSSLGGEIYEQYF,TGTGTCAGCAGCTTAGGGGGGGAAATCTACGAGCAGTACTTC
TRBV7-9,TRBJ2-5,TRBD1,many,CASRPTGGETQYF,TGTGCCAGCAGACCGACAGGGGGAGAGACCCAGTACTTC
TRBV11-2,TRBJ2-5,.,.,CASSLGSGQETQYF,TGTGCCAGCAGCTTAGGAAGCGGGCAAGAGACCCAGTACTTC
TRBV6-1,TRBJ2-3,.,.,CANSDEIGVADTQYF,TGTGCCAACAGTGATGAGATAGGGGTGGCAGATACGCAATATTTT
TRBV5-1,TRBJ1-2,.,large,CASSSTNAIGYTF,TGCGCCAGCAGTTCGACCAACGCTATCGGCTACACCTTC
TRBV5-1,TRBJ1-1,.,many,CASSPSSGPDEAFF,TGCGCCAGCAGCCCATCCTCAGGGCCCGATGAAGCTTTCTTT
TRBV4-1,TRBJ2-1,.,.,CASPGRWYEQFF,TGCGCCAGCCCGGGACGGTGGTATGAGCAGTTCTTC
TRBV28,TRBJ2-7,.,once,CTSIRRGGSYEQYF,TGTACGAGCATCCGGAGAGGGGGCTCCTACGAGCAGTACTTC
TRBV11-2,TRBJ2-5,TRBD1,large,CASSLTAGGSGETQYF,TGTGCCAGCAGCTTAACAGCAGGGGGCTCGGGGGAGACCCAGTACTTC
TRBV11-2,TRBJ2-7,TRBD1,medium-sized,CASSFVAGGQYEQYF,TGTGCCAGCAGCTTTGTGGCAGGGGGCCAGTACGAGCAGTACTTC
TRBV11-2,TRBJ1-2,TRBD1,once,CTSSCIGGSSPGYTF,TGTACCAGCAGCTGTATAGGGGGCTCCTCCCCTGGCTACACCTTC
TRBV20-1,TRBJ1-2,.,.,CSASKGYTF,TGCAGTGCTAGCAAAGGCTACACCTTC
TRBV7-9,TRBJ2-1,.,.,CASSFGVSFYNEQFF,TGTGCCAGCAGCTTCGGGGTGAGCTTCTACAATGAGCAGTTCTTC
TRBV11-2,TRBJ2-5,.,.,CASSLTPDGEKETKYF,TGTGCCAGTAGCCTAACTCCTGACGGGGAGAAAGAGACCAAGTACTTC
TRBV12-3/TRBV12-4,TRBJ2-7,TRBD1,.,CTSSLLGGRGREQYF,TGTACCAGCAGTTTACTAGGGGGCCGAGGTAGAGAGCAGTATTTC
TRBV12-3/TRBV12-4,TRBJ2-7,TRBD1,.,CASSFGQGPSYEQYF,TGTGCCAGCAGTTTTGGACAGGGGCCGAGCTACGAGCAGTACTTC
TRBV11-2,TRBJ2-3,TRBD1,.,CASSLPGQGLDTQYF,TGTGCCAGCAGCCTACCCGGACAGGGGCTGGATACGCAGTATTTC
TRBV4-1,TRBJ2-7,.,.,CARSQEPFRGHEPYF,TGTGCCAGGAGCCAAGAGCCCTTCCGGGGACACGAGCCGTACTTC
TRBV30,TRBJ2-7,TRBD2,.,CAWSAGGSSVYEQYF,TGTGCCTGGAGTGCCGGCGGGAGCTCGGTCTACGAGCAGTATTTC
TRBV4-2,TRBJ1-1,TRBD1,once,CATGQEYGQGFWTEAFF,TGTGCTACCGGCCAAGAGTACGGACAGGGTTTTTGGACTGAAGCTTTCTTT
TRBV12-3/TRBV12-4,TRBJ2-2,.,.,CASGLRSGELFF,TGTGCCAGCGGTCTGCGGTCCGGGGAGCTGTTTTTT
TRBV12-3/TRBV12-4,TRBJ2-4,.,.,CASSLGDRGDIQCF,TGTGCCAGCAGTTTGGGGGATCGGGGTGACATTCAGTGCTTC
TRBV29-1,TRBJ2-5,.,.,CSGLTQGVGTQYF,TGCAGCGGACTCACCCAAGGGGTGGGGACCCAGTACTTC
TRBV10-3,TRBJ2-7,.,.,CTVSEARTGEYEQYF,TGTACCGTCAGTGAGGCCCGTACAGGAGAGTACGAGCAGTACTTC
TRBV2,TRBJ2-7,.,.,CASNENRAVSYEHYF,TGTGCCAGCAATGAGAACAGGGCAGTCTCCTACGAGCATTACTTC
TRBV5-1,TRBJ2-7,.,many,CASSPGSYEQYF,TGCGCCAGCAGCCCGGGCTCCTACGAGCAGTACTTC
TRBV6-2/TRBV6-3,TRBJ2-7,TRBD1,medium-sized,CASNPGQGSYEQYF,TGTGCCAGCAACCCGGGACAGGGTTCCTACGAGCAGTACTTC
TRBV11-2,TRBJ1-1,.,many,CTSSLEPGASTGAFF,TGTACCAGCAGCTTAGAACCGGGGGCGAGCACTGGAGCTTTCTTT
TRBV4-3,TRBJ2-3,.,.,CAISLGVVLANTQYF,TGCGCCATCAGCCTAGGAGTCGTCTTAGCAAATACGCAGTATTTT
TRBV6-6,TRBJ1-4,TRBD1,once,CACSSDRVNEKLSF,TGTGCCTGCAGTTCGGACAGGGTTAATGAAAAACTGTCTTTT